A single sample gave rise to the 5 T cell receptor beta chains below, sequenced in a study of glioma-infiltrating T cells. Amplification of TCR alpha and beta CDR3 regions from RNA used iRepertoire nested multiplex PCR. TCRdb reprocessed the multiplex PCR reads with MiXCR, giving one entry per CDR3 protein. The sample consists of tens of thousands of distinct CDR3 sequences, roughly 40% of them appearing once. Material for sequencing was glioma tissue, nonneoplastic brain tissue, or PBMCs (not recorded which). These receptors were taken from a human donor with low-grade glioma or glioblastoma, undergoing nonglioma brain surgery, or in good health (not recorded which).

This clonotype was seen many times. This chain uses TRBV7-9 with TRBJ1-2; 7 bases fit TRBD1. The CDR3 sequence is 16 residues long. V was clipped by 4 bases and J by 4 bases; unmatched bases: 12. The germline V gene encodes CDR1 SEHNR and CDR2 FQNEAQ (reference sequence). The CDR3 DNA is TGTGCCAGCAGCTCGGGACCGACAGGGTTGTCCTATGGCTACACCTTC. This gives the protein CASSSGPTGLSYGYTF. Looking up the rest from reference TRBV7-9 and TRBJ1-2 gives the full variable domain: DTGVSQNPRHKITKRGQNVTFRCDPISEHNRLYWYRQTLGQGPEFLTYFQNEAQLEKSRLLSDRFSAERPKGSFSTLEIQRTEQGDSAMYLCASSSGPTGLSYGYTFGSGTRLTVV.

This clonotype was counted ten times or more. The chain uses TRBV28 and TRBJ1-6; tentative D call: TRBD1 (5 bases). This CDR3 comprises 12 residues. V was pared by 7 bases and J by 10 bases, with 11 bases between. Germline loops: CDR1 MDHEN, CDR2 SYDVKM. CDR3 amino acids: CASNDRASPLHF. CDR3 in DNA: TGTGCCAGCAACGACAGAGCCTCACCCCTCCACTTT. The full variable domain, with the rest looked up from reference TRBV28 and TRBJ1-6, is DVKVTQSSRYLVKRTGEKVFLECVQDMDHENMFWYRQDPGLGLRLIYFSYDVKMKEKGDIPEGYSVSREKKERFSLILESASTNQTSMYLCASNDRASPLHFGNGTRLTVT.

The sample holds many counts of this clonotype. V is TRBV3-1 and J is TRBJ2-3; 13 bases are shared with TRBD2. This CDR3 has 18 residues. Germline V gene data show CDR1 as LGHDT and CDR2 as YNNKEL (reference sequence). With 4 bases clipped from V and 2 bases from J, the junction kept 9 bases outside the gene matches. The CDR3 DNA reads TGTGCCAGCAGCCCCCTCGGACTAGCGGGAGACCCCACAGATACGCAGTATTTT. Residues: CASSPLGLAGDPTDTQYF.

Note on this clonotype: This may be a read error: a much more frequent sequence differs by one nucleotide. The V call is TRBV19, the J call TRBJ2-3, with 8 bases that match TRBD2. This CDR3 comprises 15 residues. Germline trimming cut 5 bases from V and 4 bases from J; bases unmatched to any gene: 8. Germline V gene data show CDR1 as LNHDA and CDR2 as SQIVND (reference sequence). The CDR3: CASSHRPGRADTQYF. CDR3 in DNA: TGTGCCAGTAGTCACAGGCCCGGGAGGGCAGATACGCAGTATTTT.

For this clonotype: One junction end does not reproduce the germline sequence, and a read error may be involved. The chain has TRBV7-2 and TRBJ2-7; D may be TRBD1 (6 bases). This CDR3 contains 14 residues. Germline V lookup: CDR1 SGHTA, CDR2 FQGNSA. The CDR3 protein is CAGSRTGTTLEQYF. In DNA, the CDR3 is TGTGCCGGCAGCCGAACAGGGACCACCCTCGAGCAGTACTTC.